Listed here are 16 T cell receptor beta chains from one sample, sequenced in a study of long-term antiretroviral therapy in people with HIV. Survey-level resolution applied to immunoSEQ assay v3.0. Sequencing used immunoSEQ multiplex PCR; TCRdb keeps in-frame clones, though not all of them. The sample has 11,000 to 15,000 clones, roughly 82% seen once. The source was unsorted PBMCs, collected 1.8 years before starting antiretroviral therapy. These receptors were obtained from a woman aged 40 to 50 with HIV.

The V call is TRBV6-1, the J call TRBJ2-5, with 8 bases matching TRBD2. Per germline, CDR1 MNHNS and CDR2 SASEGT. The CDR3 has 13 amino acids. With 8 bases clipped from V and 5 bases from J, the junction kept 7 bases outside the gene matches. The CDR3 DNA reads TGTGCCAGCGGCATGGGACTAGTGGAGACCCAGTACTTC. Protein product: CASGMGLVETQYF.

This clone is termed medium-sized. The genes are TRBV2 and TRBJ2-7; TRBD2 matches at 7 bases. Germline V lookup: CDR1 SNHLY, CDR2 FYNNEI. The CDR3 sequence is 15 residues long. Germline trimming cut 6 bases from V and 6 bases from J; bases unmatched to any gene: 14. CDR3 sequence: CASSGGRVAPGEQYF. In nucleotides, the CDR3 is TGTGCCAGCAGCGGGGGGAGGGTTGCGCCGGGCGAGCAGTACTTC.

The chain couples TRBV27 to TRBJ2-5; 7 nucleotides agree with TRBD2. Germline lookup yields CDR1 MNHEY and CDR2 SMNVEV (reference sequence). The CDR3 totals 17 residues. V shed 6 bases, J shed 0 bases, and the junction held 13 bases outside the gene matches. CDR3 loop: CASRGRGRSLYQETQYF. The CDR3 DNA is TGTGCCAGCAGAGGGAGGGGCAGATCCTTGTACCAAGAGACCCAGTACTTC.

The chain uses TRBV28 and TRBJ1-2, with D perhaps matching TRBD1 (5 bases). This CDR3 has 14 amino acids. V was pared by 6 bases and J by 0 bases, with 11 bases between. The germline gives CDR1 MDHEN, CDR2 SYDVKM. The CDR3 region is CASRREGTNYGYTF. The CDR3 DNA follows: TGTGCCAGCAGGCGGGAGGGGACTAACTATGGCTACACCTTC.

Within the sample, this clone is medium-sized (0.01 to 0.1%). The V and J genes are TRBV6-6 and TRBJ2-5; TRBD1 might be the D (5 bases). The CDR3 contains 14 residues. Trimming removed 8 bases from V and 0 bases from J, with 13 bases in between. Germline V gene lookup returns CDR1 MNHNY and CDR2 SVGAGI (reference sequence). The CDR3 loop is CASQGADYQETQYF. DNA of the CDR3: TGTGCCAGCCAAGGGGCAGACTACCAAGAGACCCAGTACTTC.

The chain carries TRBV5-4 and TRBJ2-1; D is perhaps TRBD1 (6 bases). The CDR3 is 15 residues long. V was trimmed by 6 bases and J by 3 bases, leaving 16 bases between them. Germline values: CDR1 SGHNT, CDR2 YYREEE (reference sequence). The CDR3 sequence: CASTWGTNSYNEQFF. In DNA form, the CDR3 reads TGTGCCAGCACCTGGGGGACAAATAGCTACAATGAGCAGTTCTTC.

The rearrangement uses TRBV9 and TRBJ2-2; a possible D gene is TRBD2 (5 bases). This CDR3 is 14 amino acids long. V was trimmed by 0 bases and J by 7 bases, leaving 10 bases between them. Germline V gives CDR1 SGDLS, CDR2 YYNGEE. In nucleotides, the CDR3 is TGTGCCAGCAGCGTAGCTGGAAGCGGCGGGGAGCTGTTTTTT. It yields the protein CASSVAGSGGELFF.

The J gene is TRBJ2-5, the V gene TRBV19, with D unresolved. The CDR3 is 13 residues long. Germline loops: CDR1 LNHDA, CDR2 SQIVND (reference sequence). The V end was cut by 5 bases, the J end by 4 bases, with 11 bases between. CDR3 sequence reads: CASSSKTRETQYF. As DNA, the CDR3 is TGTGCCAGTAGTTCCAAAACGAGAGAGACCCAGTACTTC.

The CDR3 DNA reads TGTGCCAGCAGCCCCTCGGGACTAGCCAACTACGAGCAGTACTTC. Translating gives CASSPSGLANYEQYF. This chain connects TRBV7-6 to TRBJ2-7, with 9 bases identical to TRBD2. The CDR3 has 15 amino acids. V lost 5 bases to trimming and J lost 3 bases; unmatched junction nucleotides: 8. From germline, CDR1 is SGHVS and CDR2 FNYEAQ.

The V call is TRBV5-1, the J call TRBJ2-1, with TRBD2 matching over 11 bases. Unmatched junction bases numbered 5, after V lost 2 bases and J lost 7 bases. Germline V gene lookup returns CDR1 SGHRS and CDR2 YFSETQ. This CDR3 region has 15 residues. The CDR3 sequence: CASSFLAGGSNEQFF. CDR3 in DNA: TGCGCCAGCAGCTTCCTAGCGGGAGGAAGTAATGAGCAGTTCTTC.

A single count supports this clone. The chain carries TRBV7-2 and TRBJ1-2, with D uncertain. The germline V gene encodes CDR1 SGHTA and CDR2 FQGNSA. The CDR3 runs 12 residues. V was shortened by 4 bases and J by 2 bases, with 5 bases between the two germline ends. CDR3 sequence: CASSSTNYGYTF. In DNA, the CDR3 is TGTGCCAGCAGCTCGACCAACTATGGCTACACCTTC.

The CDR3, as DNA: TGCGCCAGCAGCCAAGATCAGACTAGCTCCTACGAGCAGTACTTC. Protein: CASSQDQTSSYEQYF. The chain links TRBV4-1 to TRBJ2-7; possibly TRBD2 for D (6 bases). V was clipped by 0 bases and J by 0 bases, with 9 bases between them. Germline CDR1 and CDR2: MGHRA and YSYEKL. There are 15 residues in the CDR3.

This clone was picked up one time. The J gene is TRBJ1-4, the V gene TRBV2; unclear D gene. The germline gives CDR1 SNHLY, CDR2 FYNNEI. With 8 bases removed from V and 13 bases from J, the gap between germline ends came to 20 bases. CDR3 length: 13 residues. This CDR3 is CASAVSPVRGLFF. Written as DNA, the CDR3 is TGTGCCAGCGCCGTCTCGCCTGTCCGGGGACTGTTTTTT.

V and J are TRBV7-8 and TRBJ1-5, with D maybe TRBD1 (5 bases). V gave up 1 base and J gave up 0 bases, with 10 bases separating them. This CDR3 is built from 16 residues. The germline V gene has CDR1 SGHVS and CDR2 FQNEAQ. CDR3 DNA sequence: TGTGCCAGCAGCTTAGGGACAATTTATAGCAATCAGCCCCAGCATTTT. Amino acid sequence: CASSLGTIYSNQPQHF.

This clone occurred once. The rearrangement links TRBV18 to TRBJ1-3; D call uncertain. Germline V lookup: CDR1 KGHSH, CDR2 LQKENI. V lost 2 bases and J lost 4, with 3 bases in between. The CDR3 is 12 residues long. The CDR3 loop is CASSPEGNTIYF. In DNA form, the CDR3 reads TGTGCCAGCTCACCAGAGGGAAACACCATATATTTT.

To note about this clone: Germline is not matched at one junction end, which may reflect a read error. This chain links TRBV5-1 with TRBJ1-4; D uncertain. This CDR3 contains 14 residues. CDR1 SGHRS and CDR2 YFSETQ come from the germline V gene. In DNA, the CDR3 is TGCGCCAGCACCTTGGGAGATACTAATGAAAAACTGTTTTTT. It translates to CASTLGDTNEKLFF.